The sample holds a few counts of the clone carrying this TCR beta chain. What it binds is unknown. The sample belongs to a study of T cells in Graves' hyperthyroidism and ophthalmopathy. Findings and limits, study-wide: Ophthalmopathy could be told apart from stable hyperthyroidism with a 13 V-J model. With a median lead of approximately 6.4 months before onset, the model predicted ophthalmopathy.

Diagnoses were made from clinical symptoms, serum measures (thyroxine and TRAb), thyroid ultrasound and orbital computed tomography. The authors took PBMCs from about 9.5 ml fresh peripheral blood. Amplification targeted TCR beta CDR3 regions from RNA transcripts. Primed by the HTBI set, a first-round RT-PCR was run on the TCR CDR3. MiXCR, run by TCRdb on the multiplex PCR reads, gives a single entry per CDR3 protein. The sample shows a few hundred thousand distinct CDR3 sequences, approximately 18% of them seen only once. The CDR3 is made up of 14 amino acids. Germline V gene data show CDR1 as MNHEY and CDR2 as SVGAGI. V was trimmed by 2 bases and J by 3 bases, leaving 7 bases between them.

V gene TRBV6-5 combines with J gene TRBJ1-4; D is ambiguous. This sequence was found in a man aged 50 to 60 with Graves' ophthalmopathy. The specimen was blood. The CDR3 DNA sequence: TGTGCCAGCAGTTACCTCGGATCTAATGAAAAACTGTTTTTT. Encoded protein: CASSYLGSNEKLFF.